Below, 19 T cell receptor beta chains from the same sample are listed, as sequenced in a study of glioma-infiltrating T cells after dendritic cell vaccination. Time point indicated: after dendritic cell vaccination, including at tumor progression/relapse. Assay used: immunoSEQ multiplex PCR; TCRdb lists only in-frame clones, some missing. The table has over 55,000 clones, about four fifths seen once. The source material was blood, sampled after dendritic cell vaccination. The receptors here all came from a human donor with glioblastoma.

CDR3 sequence (DNA): TGCGCCAGCAGCTCATGGACAGGGGACAACAATGAGCAGTTCTTC. Translation gives CASSSWTGDNNEQFF. The V and J genes are TRBV5-1 and TRBJ2-1; 9 bases are shared with TRBD1. The CDR3 is made up of 15 amino acids. After removal of 3 bases from V and 5 bases from J, the junction contained 6 bases not matched to a gene. Germline CDR1 is SGHRS and CDR2 is YFSETQ.

The CDR3 DNA sequence: TGTGCCAGCGCGCCACAGGGGGCTCGGGGCTACACCTTC. Its translation: CASAPQGARGYTF. This chain uses TRBV7-9 with TRBJ1-2, with 9 positions matching TRBD1. In germline, CDR1 is SEHNR, CDR2 FQNEAQ (reference sequence). The CDR3 loop spans 13 amino acids. J lost 8 bases, V lost 8 bases, and 9 bases had no gene match.

The genes are TRBV19 and TRBJ1-2; D is perhaps TRBD1 (6 bases). Germline loops: CDR1 LNHDA, CDR2 SQIVND (reference sequence). This CDR3 has 13 residues. V was pared by 4 bases and J by 4 bases, with 10 bases between. CDR3 DNA sequence: TGTGCCAGTAGTAATCAGGGGAGCTATGGCTACACCTTC. This codes for CASSNQGSYGYTF.

The V and J genes are TRBV30 and TRBJ1-4, with D possibly TRBD1 on 6 matching bases. The CDR3 sequence is 13 residues long. Germline CDR1 GTSNPN, CDR2 SVGIG (reference sequence). V was trimmed by 0 bases and J by 8 bases, leaving 10 bases between them. CDR3 residues: CAWSVQGSEKLFF. CDR3 bases: TGTGCCTGGAGTGTACAGGGTAGCGAAAAACTGTTTTTT.

The rearrangement uses TRBV6-4 and TRBJ2-7; maybe TRBD2 (6 bases). Looked up from germline, CDR1 is MRHNA and CDR2 is SNTAGT. Deletions cut 3 bases from V and 4 bases from J, with 22 bases between. The CDR3 is made up of 17 amino acids. The CDR3: CASSELRGEEVLYEQYF. The CDR3 DNA sequence: TGTGCCAGCAGTGAGCTCAGAGGGGAGGAGGTCTTGTACGAGCAGTACTTC.

For the CDR3, the DNA is TGTGCCAGCAGCTTCGAGGGGGCAGACAATGAGCAGTTCTTC. Its translation is CASSFEGADNEQFF. This chain uses TRBV11-3 with TRBJ2-1; 7 bases fit TRBD1. Trimming at V came to 3 bases and at J to 5 bases, leaving 4 bases not matched to a gene. The CDR3 covers 14 residues. Germline values: CDR1 SGHNT, CDR2 YENEEA. Based on the CDR3 plus reference TRBV11-3 and TRBJ2-1, the full variable domain is EAGVVQSPRYKIIEKKQPVAFWCNPISGHNTLYWYLQNLGQGPELLIRYENEEAVDDSQLPKDRFSAERLKGVDSTLKIQPAELGDSAVYLCASSFEGADNEQFFGPGTRLTVL.

This clone has a single count. The chain couples TRBV7-3 to TRBJ1-2, with D possibly matching TRBD1 (5 bases). Germline V gene data show CDR1 as SGHTA and CDR2 as FQGTGA. The ends were cut back, 5 bases at V and 3 bases at J, with 13 bases in the middle. The CDR3 sequence is 14 residues long. The CDR3: CASSPQGGDYGYTF. CDR3 coding DNA: TGTGCCAGCAGCCCGCAGGGAGGGGACTATGGCTACACCTTC.

The sample holds one count of this clone. V is TRBV2 and J is TRBJ2-7, with D possibly TRBD1 on 6 matching bases. CDR3 length: 13 amino acids. V shed 8 bases and J shed 1 base, with 12 bases lying between them. Looked up from germline, CDR1 is SNHLY and CDR2 is FYNNEI. CDR3 in amino acids: CASLDRPSYEQYF. The CDR3 region has the DNA TGTGCCAGCCTTGACAGGCCTTCCTACGAGCAGTACTTC.

This clone was seen only once. The chain couples TRBV5-1 to TRBJ2-2; a weak D match, TRBD1 (5 bases). This CDR3 comprises 17 residues. V was shortened by 4 bases and J by 4 bases, with 20 bases between the two germline ends. CDR1 and CDR2 from the germline V gene are SGHRS and YFSETQ. DNA of the CDR3: TGCGCCAGCAGCCGTAGGCCCAGACAGCAAAGCACCGGGGAGCTGTTTTTT. This sequence encodes CASSRRPRQQSTGELFF.

This chain connects TRBV5-5 to TRBJ2-7, with a weak D call TRBD1 (5 bases). The CDR3 is made up of 14 amino acids. V was shortened by 3 bases and J by 3 bases, with 13 bases between the two germline ends. Looked up from germline, CDR1 is SGHKS and CDR2 is YYEKEE (reference sequence). The CDR3 reads CASSSLRASYEQYF. In DNA form, the CDR3 reads TGTGCCAGCAGCTCCCTCAGGGCGAGCTACGAGCAGTACTTC.

This rearrangement joins TRBV5-6 to TRBJ1-6, with 11 positions matching TRBD1. The junction had 6 bases not matched to a gene; V was cut back by 4 bases and J by 6 bases. CDR3 size: 16 residues. The germline V gene encodes CDR1 SGHDT and CDR2 YYEEEE. CDR3 protein: CASSIPGTGGNSPLHF. The CDR3 coding sequence is TGTGCCAGCAGCATTCCCGGGACAGGGGGTAATTCACCCCTCCACTTT.

The rearrangement links TRBV11-2 to TRBJ2-3, with a tentative D call TRBD2 (7 bases). The CDR3 is made up of 19 amino acids. The V gene lost 5 bases and the J gene lost 1 base, with 25 bases spanning the gap. Looked up from germline, CDR1 is SGHAT and CDR2 is FQNNGV. CDR3 protein: CASSNPWRGPRLGTDTQYF. DNA for the CDR3: TGTGCCAGCAGCAACCCATGGCGGGGGCCTCGGCTGGGCACAGATACGCAGTATTTT.

The V call is TRBV5-4, the J call TRBJ2-7, with D possibly matching TRBD2 (6 bases). From germline, CDR1 is SGHNT and CDR2 YYREEE (reference sequence). V lost 2 bases and J lost 6, with 18 bases in between. This CDR3 comprises 15 residues. The CDR3, as DNA: TGTGCCAGCAGCTTATCCGGGGGTGGGGCCCGCGAGCAGTACTTC. This encodes CASSLSGGGAREQYF.

J is TRBJ1-2 and V is TRBV7-9; no clear D gene. The germline V and J ends were trimmed by 5 bases and 6 bases, with 10 bases remaining between them. The CDR3 has 12 residues. Germline lookup yields CDR1 SEHNR and CDR2 FQNEAQ (reference sequence). The DNA for the CDR3 is TGTGCCAGCAGCCGGACCGGGAATGGCTACACCTTC. This gives the protein CASSRTGNGYTF.

The chain employs TRBV11-3 and TRBJ1-4; 10 nucleotides align to TRBD1. The CDR3 loop spans 14 amino acids. Germline CDR1 and CDR2: SGHNT and YENEEA. The ends lost 5 bases at V and 8 bases at J; junction bases unmatched: 5. The CDR3 DNA follows: TGTGCCAGCAGCCCAGGACAGGGGGAAGAAAAACTGTTTTTT. It codes for CASSPGQGEEKLFF.

This clone was recorded only once. The same CDR3 arises from other DNA sequences in this sample as well. CDR3 sequence (DNA): TGTGCCAGCAGCTCGGACAGGGTTGATTCACCCCTCCACTTT. Amino acid sequence: CASSSDRVDSPLHF. This rearrangement joins TRBV7-9 to TRBJ1-6, with 8 bases lining up with TRBD1. Trimming at V came to 4 bases and at J to 8 bases, leaving 4 bases not matched to a gene. Germline values: CDR1 SEHNR, CDR2 FQNEAQ (reference sequence). CDR3 size: 14 residues.

The chain combines TRBV5-1 with TRBJ1-4, with D unresolved. The germline CDR1 and CDR2 sequences are SGHRS and YFSETQ. The CDR3 is made up of 15 amino acids. V lost 0 bases, J lost 3 bases, and 9 bases lay in between. The CDR3 reads CASSLVVSANEKLFF. DNA of the CDR3: TGCGCCAGCAGCTTGGTGGTTTCAGCTAATGAAAAACTGTTTTTT.

The chain couples TRBV10-2 to TRBJ2-1, with 10 bases fitting TRBD2. V dropped 6 bases and J dropped 15; count of bases not matched to a gene: 8. CDR3 size: 12 residues. Germline V lookup: CDR1 WSHSY, CDR2 SAAADI. The CDR3 reads CASSPRSGGGFF. The CDR3 DNA follows: TGCGCCAGCAGCCCTCGGAGCGGGGGGGGGTTCTTC.

The chain carries TRBV30 and TRBJ2-3, with a tentative D call TRBD2 (6 bases). Trimming stripped 3 bases from V and 4 bases from J, with 17 bases between. The CDR3 runs to 15 residues. Germline CDR1 GTSNPN, CDR2 SVGIG (reference sequence). The CDR3 loop is CAWRVSGTGADTQYF. Here the CDR3 DNA reads TGTGCCTGGAGGGTCTCCGGGACGGGGGCAGATACGCAGTATTTT.